The clone carrying this TCR beta chain was seen a few times. Its specificity is not known. TCRdb re-analysed the reads in MiXCR, keeping a single row per CDR3 protein. This sample yields 300,000 to 400,000 distinct CDR3 sequences, of which almost 30% are seen a single time; approximately 20% belongs to the top ten. This sample was taken from a study of T cell repertoires in cytomegalovirus infection. Study-level information: Epitope selection comprised recently identified HLA-C-restricted CMV epitopes and well-studied HLA-B-restricted CMV epitopes.

J lost 4 bases, V lost 3 bases, and 6 bases had no gene match. This CDR3 contains 16 residues. Germline CDR1 is MGHRA and CDR2 is YSYEKL. This receptor was identified in a human donor in good health (CMV status not recorded). Some clones in this sample may be carry-over from other donors' samples. The sample in question was cultured PBMCs, obtained from culture after CMV antigen stimulation. The chain uses TRBV4-1 and TRBJ2-1; 10 positions match TRBD2. The CDR3 is CASSHLGTSVYNEQFF. The CDR3 DNA reads TGCGCCAGCAGCCACCTCGGGACTAGCGTTTACAATGAGCAGTTCTTC.